One sample yielded the 31 T cell receptor beta chains listed below, sequenced in a study of T cells expressing NK-cell markers. TCRdb re-called the 5' RACE reads, yielding one record per CDR3 amino acid sequence without DNA. The listing records 400,000 to 450,000 distinct CDR3 sequences. Input material: blood T cells: a sorted CD56 or NKG2C T cell subset, CD4+ or CD8+ T cells, or bulk PBMC T cells (not recorded which). The source is a woman aged 18 to 75 in good health.

This chain links TRBV12-3 or TRBV12-4 with TRBJ1-4. This CDR3 is built from 11 residues. CDR3 sequence: CASRLNEKLFF.

The chain has TRBV7-2 and TRBJ1-1; without DNA, the TCRdb call of TRBD1 cannot be checked. The germline V gene encodes CDR1 SGHTA and CDR2 FQGNSA. The CDR3 is 14 residues long. This CDR3 reads CASSLGGFNTEAFF.

The V call is TRBV7-2, the J call TRBJ1-5; with no DNA, the TCRdb D assignment of TRBD1 cannot be verified. In germline, CDR1 is SGHTA, CDR2 FQGNSA. The CDR3 runs 16 residues. This CDR3 is CASSNMGGQAHQPQHF.

This chain joins TRBV7-3 and TRBJ2-3; with no DNA, the TCRdb D assignment of TRBD1 cannot be verified. This CDR3 spans 14 amino acids. Germline V CDR1 and CDR2: SGHTA, FQGTGA. CDR3 protein: CASSSYPGTDTQYF.

The V and J genes are TRBV6-5 and TRBJ1-5. The germline gives CDR1 MNHEY, CDR2 SVGAGI. The CDR3 length is 16 residues. CDR3 sequence: CASSYARTGRNQPQHF.

The CDR3: CASSRQSSYNSPLHF. The chain joins TRBV7-6 to TRBJ1-6. The CDR3 runs 15 residues. CDR1 and CDR2 from the germline V gene are SGHVS and FNYEAQ.

The V and J genes are TRBV19 and TRBJ2-1; absent DNA, TCRdb's TRBD1 call cannot be checked. The CDR3 length is 15 residues. Germline V gives CDR1 LNHDA, CDR2 SQIVND (reference sequence). CDR3 residues: CASSKHGTGDNEQFF. The full variable domain, completed using reference TRBV19 and TRBJ2-1, is DGGITQSPKYLFRKEGQNVTLSCEQNLNHDAMYWYRQDPGQGLRLIYYSQIVNDFQKGDIAEGYSVSREKKESFPLTVTSAQKNPTAFYLCASSKHGTGDNEQFFGPGTRLTVL.

The V gene is TRBV6-1, the J gene TRBJ2-7; the D call from TCRdb, TRBD1, cannot be confirmed without DNA. CDR3 length: 14 residues. Germline CDR1 reads MNHNS; CDR2 reads SASEGT. CDR3 sequence: CASRGTGGVYEQYF.

The chain has TRBV7-9 and TRBJ1-5. The CDR3 consists of 14 residues. From germline, CDR1 is SEHNR and CDR2 FQNEAQ (reference sequence). The CDR3: CASSFSGSNQPQHF.

CDR3 sequence reads: CASSFSRGLEEQYF. The chain links TRBV5-1 to TRBJ2-7; TCRdb selects TRBD1, and the lack of DNA leaves this call unchecked. Germline lookup yields CDR1 SGHRS and CDR2 YFSETQ. This CDR3 is 14 amino acids long.

The rearrangement joins TRBV5-1 to TRBJ2-3; TCRdb selects TRBD2, and the lack of DNA leaves this call unchecked. Looked up from germline, CDR1 is SGHRS and CDR2 is YFSETQ. The CDR3 loop spans 17 amino acids. The CDR3 region is CASREGVGPSSSDTQYF.

The rearrangement joins TRBV6-1 to TRBJ1-1; lacking DNA, the TRBD1 call made by TCRdb goes unchecked. CDR3 length: 14 amino acids. The germline CDR1 and CDR2 sequences are MNHNS and SASEGT. The CDR3 reads CASRRDRGGTEAFF.

The chain combines TRBV15 with TRBJ2-7; TCRdb outputs TRBD1, but without DNA this stays unchecked. The CDR3 runs 14 residues. Germline CDR1 LNHNV, CDR2 YYDKDF (reference sequence). This chain's CDR3 is CATSTPVGAGEQYF. The whole variable domain, filled in from reference TRBV15 and TRBJ2-7, reads DAMVIQNPRYQVTQFGKPVTLSCSQTLNHNVMYWYQQKSSQAPKLLFHYYDKDFNNEADTPDNFQSRRPNTSFCFLDIRSPGLGDTAMYLCATSTPVGAGEQYFGPGTRLTVT.

The CDR3: CSALGVQETQYF. The chain has TRBV29-1 and TRBJ2-5. This CDR3 comprises 12 residues. CDR1 is SQVTM and CDR2 is ANQGSEA in the germline V gene. The whole variable domain, remainder taken from reference TRBV29-1 and TRBJ2-5, is SAVISQKPSRDICQRGTSLTIQCQVDSQVTMMFWYRQQPGQSLTLIATANQGSEATYESGFVIDKFPISRPNLTFSTLTVSNMSPEDSSIYLCSALGVQETQYFGPGTRLLVL.

The chain couples TRBV4-3 to TRBJ1-1; there is no DNA to check the TCRdb D call of TRBD1. Germline V lookup: CDR1 LGHNA, CDR2 YSLEER. The CDR3 contains 15 residues. CDR3 sequence reads: CASSPATGWSTEAFF.

The J gene is TRBJ1-2, the V gene TRBV29-1; as DNA is missing, the TRBD1 call by TCRdb cannot be tested. The CDR3 has 11 residues. Germline lookup yields CDR1 SQVTM and CDR2 ANQGSEA. This CDR3 is CSVDRGNGYTF.

The V call is TRBV6-5, the J call TRBJ2-2; TCRdb's D call, TRBD1, is unchecked because there is no DNA. Germline CDR1 MNHEY, CDR2 SVGAGI. The CDR3 has 16 residues. This CDR3 reads CASSSTGGAGPGELFF.

The V and J genes are TRBV18 and TRBJ2-3; the TCRdb D gene call, TRBD1, has no DNA to confirm it. CDR1 and CDR2 from the germline V gene are KGHSH and LQKENI. CDR3 length equals 15 residues. The CDR3: CASSPRDSNWDTQYF. Based on the CDR3 plus reference TRBV18 and TRBJ2-3, the full variable domain is NAGVMQNPRHLVRRRGQEARLRCSPMKGHSHVYWYRQLPEEGLKFMVYLQKENIIDESGMPKERFSAEFPKEGPSILRIQQVVRGDSAAYFCASSPRDSNWDTQYFGPGTRLTVL.

The chain employs TRBV15 and TRBJ1-6; the D gene TCRdb calls, TRBD1, cannot be checked with no DNA. This CDR3 is 21 amino acids long. CDR1 is LNHNV and CDR2 is YYDKDF in the germline V gene (reference sequence). This CDR3 reads CATSRDQGTGRILSYNSPLHF.

The chain uses TRBV19 and TRBJ2-2; no DNA is available, so the TRBD1 call from TCRdb remains unchecked. This CDR3 has 13 amino acids. CDR1 is LNHDA and CDR2 is SQIVND in the germline V gene (reference sequence). CDR3 in amino acids: CAGWDQNTGELFF.

The V gene is TRBV5-1, the J gene TRBJ2-1. Per germline, CDR1 SGHRS and CDR2 YFSETQ. The CDR3 extends over 14 amino acids. The CDR3 here is CASSFGVGYNEQFF.

CDR3 region: CASSHPGTSPGTDTQYF. V usage is TRBV4-1 and J usage is TRBJ2-3; TCRdb's D call, TRBD2, is unchecked because there is no DNA. This CDR3 comprises 17 residues. Germline-derived CDR1 and CDR2 are MGHRA and YSYEKL.

The chain uses TRBV20-1 and TRBJ2-5; TCRdb designates TRBD1, a call that cannot be tested without DNA. CDR3 size: 14 residues. Germline V lookup: CDR1 DFQATT, CDR2 SNEGSKA (reference sequence). The CDR3: CSARDGGKQETQYF.

The V gene is TRBV12-3 or TRBV12-4, the J gene TRBJ2-5; lacking DNA, the TRBD2 call made by TCRdb goes unchecked. The CDR3 length is 14 residues. The CDR3 reads CASSLRGYQETQYF.

This sequence joins TRBV7-2 and TRBJ2-3; TCRdb picks TRBD1, but there is no DNA to check that call. This CDR3 has 14 amino acids. The germline V gene encodes CDR1 SGHTA and CDR2 FQGNSA. CDR3 sequence: CASSKQGVADTQYF.

This chain joins TRBV24-1 and TRBJ2-1; TCRdb's D call of TRBD2 is untestable without DNA. CDR3 size: 17 residues. CDR1 and CDR2 (germline): KGHDR, SFDVKD. CDR3 loop: CATSDSFMGGPSGEQFF.

The chain uses TRBV10-3 and TRBJ2-5. Germline loops: CDR1 ENHRY, CDR2 SYGVKD. The CDR3 loop spans 14 amino acids. This CDR3 is CAISELGRKETQYF.

This chain uses TRBV9 with TRBJ1-2. Germline loops: CDR1 SGDLS, CDR2 YYNGEE. There are 12 residues in the CDR3. CDR3 sequence reads: CASSVLLGGYTF.

The chain joins TRBV4-1 to TRBJ1-3; TCRdb's D call, TRBD1, is unchecked because there is no DNA. The CDR3 spans 15 residues. Germline V lookup: CDR1 MGHRA, CDR2 YSYEKL. This CDR3 is CASSPGPPGGNTIYF.

The CDR3: CASSPPGLAGAYEQYF. The V call is TRBV28, the J call TRBJ2-7; TCRdb reports TRBD2, a call that lacks DNA to check it against. The CDR3 has 16 residues. Germline loops: CDR1 MDHEN, CDR2 SYDVKM.

The rearrangement joins TRBV6-5 to TRBJ1-1. Germline values: CDR1 MNHEY, CDR2 SVGAGI. This CDR3 has 11 amino acids. The CDR3 loop is CASSYVGKAFF.